The T cell receptor (beta chain) under discussion was sequenced for a study of blood T cell repertoires in COVID-19. Overall study context: Sites across the United States, Italy and Spain contributed samples from acute and convalescent COVID-19. In each case, the material was cDNA or gDNA derived from T cells, B-cell-depleted T cells, or PBMCs.

V gave up 5 bases and J gave up 4 bases; unmatched junction bases: 21. The CDR3 length is 19 residues. Germline CDR1 is LNHDA and CDR2 is SQIVND (reference sequence). In the authors' methods: Reference gene primers were amplified, and this amplification served to estimate nucleated cell counts. Clones were sequenced by immunoSEQ multiplex PCR, and TCRdb holds only the in-frame ones, with some missing. The D gene and trimming were derived from the DNA, and the V and J assignments and clone size from that table. The sample holds approximately 74,000 clones, about four fifths seen once. The TCR comes from a man aged 70-80 years with acute or convalescent COVID-19. The gene calls are TRBV19 and TRBJ2-7; 9 nucleotides align to TRBD1. Sequenced: peripheral blood. CDR3 sequence (DNA): TGTGCCAGTAGTCGGACAGGGGCCAGAGACCCCCGAATTGGATACGAGCAGTACTTC. It encodes CASSRTGARDPRIGYEQYF.